Following are 8 T cell receptor beta chains from one sample sequenced in a study of blood T cell repertoires in COVID-19 (TCRdb year 2020). The library was produced with the immunoSEQ multiplex PCR assay. TCRdb carries this immuneACCESS record with in-frame sequences only. Its versions omit some clonotypes, under half of them owing to an unresolved V gene in the studies checked, with the rest unexplained. Across this sample there are about 370,000 clones, with around 87% seen only once. The top ten hold 10% of the sample. Source material: peripheral blood. Source of these receptors: a young woman with COVID-19, enrolled during active disease.

DNA for the CDR3: TGTGCCAGTAGTATAGATGGGCGGGAGGGCTACAATGAGCAGTTCTTC. It is translated as CASSIDGREGYNEQFF. This chain uses TRBV19 with TRBJ2-1, with TRBD2 matching 9 bases. V lost 0 bases and J lost 3; bases outside the gene matches: 3. Germline V gene sequence: CDR1 LNHDA, CDR2 SQIVND (reference sequence). The CDR3 is made up of 16 amino acids.

This chain joins TRBV10-3 and TRBJ2-1; a weak D match, TRBD2 (5 bases). Deletions cut 2 bases from V and 0 bases from J, with 17 bases between. The CDR3 spans 18 residues. Germline assignment: CDR1 ENHRY and CDR2 SYGVKD. CDR3 protein: CAISEGDSAQSSYNEQFF. CDR3 sequence (DNA): TGTGCCATCAGTGAGGGGGATAGCGCCCAGAGCTCCTACAATGAGCAGTTCTTC.

The chain links TRBV7-9 to TRBJ1-1; the D gene is possibly TRBD1 (6 bases). Trimming removed 2 bases from V and 0 bases from J, with 16 bases in between. The length of the CDR3 is 17 residues. Per germline, CDR1 SEHNR and CDR2 FQNEAQ (reference sequence). The CDR3, as DNA: TGTGCCAGCAGCTTAAGGGGGTGGGCCTCGATGAACACTGAAGCTTTCTTT. This encodes CASSLRGWASMNTEAFF.

The chain uses TRBV18 and TRBJ1-5; no clear D. The V end was cut by 3 bases, the J end by 2 bases, with 17 bases between. Per germline, CDR1 KGHSH and CDR2 LQKENI. This CDR3 is 17 amino acids long. The CDR3 protein is CASSPVAGGGGNQPQHF. The CDR3 region has the DNA TGTGCCAGCTCACCCGTGGCAGGAGGCGGCGGCAATCAGCCCCAGCATTTT.

The chain uses TRBV28 and TRBJ2-3; TRBD2 matches 8 bases. The CDR3 contains 14 residues. Trimming took 7 bases from V and 6 from J; bases not matched to a gene: 9. Per germline, CDR1 MDHEN and CDR2 SYDVKM. This CDR3 is CASTSYSGVDTQYF. CDR3 DNA: TGTGCCAGCACATCTTATAGCGGGGTGGATACGCAGTATTTT.

The V and J genes are TRBV7-9 and TRBJ1-1; D is possibly TRBD1 (5 bases). Germline CDR1 SEHNR, CDR2 FQNEAQ (reference sequence). Trimming shortened V by 1 base and J by 10 bases, and 16 bases separated the two germline ends. This CDR3 region has 14 residues. The DNA for the CDR3 is TGTGCCAGCAGCTTAGTAGCGGGGGGAGTTGGAGCTTTCTTT. It codes for CASSLVAGGVGAFF.

The chain links TRBV30 to TRBJ1-1; maybe TRBD1 (5 bases). Germline V gene lookup returns CDR1 GTSNPN and CDR2 SVGIG (reference sequence). The V and J ends lost 3 bases and 0 bases respectively, with 11 bases between them. The CDR3 runs 14 residues. In nucleotides, the CDR3 is TGTGCCTGGAGCCCAGGGTCCTTGAACACTGAAGCTTTCTTT. Its translation is CAWSPGSLNTEAFF.

The V and J genes are TRBV5-1 and TRBJ2-7; 9 bases line up with TRBD2. V gave up 6 bases and J gave up 6 bases; unmatched junction bases: 13. CDR1 and CDR2 (germline): SGHRS, YFSETQ. There are 15 residues in the CDR3. For the CDR3, the DNA is TGCGCCAGCACCAGGGCAGCGGGAGGCAGTGGCGAGCAGTACTTC. It is translated as CASTRAAGGSGEQYF. The full variable domain, completed using reference TRBV5-1 and TRBJ2-7, is KAGVTQTPRYLIKTRGQQVTLSCSPISGHRSVSWYQQTPGQGLQFLFEYFSETQRNKGNFPGRFSGRQFSNSRSEMNVSTLELGDSALYLCASTRAAGGSGEQYFGPGTRLTVT.